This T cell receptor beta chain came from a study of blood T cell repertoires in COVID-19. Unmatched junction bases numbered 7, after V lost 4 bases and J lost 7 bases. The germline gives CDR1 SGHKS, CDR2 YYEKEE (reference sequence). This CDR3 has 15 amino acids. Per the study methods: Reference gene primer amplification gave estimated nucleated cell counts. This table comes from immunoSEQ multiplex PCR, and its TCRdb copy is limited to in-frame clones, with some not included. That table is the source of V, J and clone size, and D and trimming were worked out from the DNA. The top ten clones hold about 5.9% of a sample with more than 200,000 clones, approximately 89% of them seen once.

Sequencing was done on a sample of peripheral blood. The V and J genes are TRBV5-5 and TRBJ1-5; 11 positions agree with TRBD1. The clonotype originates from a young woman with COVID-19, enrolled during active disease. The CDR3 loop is CASSVDRGLSQPQHF. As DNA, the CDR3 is TGTGCCAGCAGCGTGGACAGGGGGCTGAGCCAGCCCCAGCATTTT. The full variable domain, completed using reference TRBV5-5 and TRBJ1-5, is DAGVTQSPTHLIKTRGQQVTLRCSPISGHKSVSWYQQVLGQGPQFIFQYYEKEERGRGNFPDRFSARQFPNYSSELNVNALLLGDSALYLCASSVDRGLSQPQHFGDGTRLSIL.